These T cell receptor beta chains were read from a single sample in a study of T cells after yellow fever vaccination. TCRdb recomputed calls from the 5' RACE reads with MiXCR, one row per CDR3 protein. The profile shows around 330,000 distinct CDR3 sequences, approximately 3.9% of them singletons. The sequenced sample was PBMCs, obtained on the day of the yellow fever booster vaccination. All receptors come from a man between 18 and 29 years old who received the YFV17D yellow fever vaccine. Both conserved end residues are trimmed from each CDR3. Fields, in order: J gene, V gene, CDR3 length, CDR3 protein.

J gene: TRBJ1-2; V gene: TRBV20-1; CDR3 length: 14; CDR3 protein: SARVTGRGVNYGYT
J gene: TRBJ2-2; V gene: TRBV12-3/TRBV12-4; CDR3 length: 12; CDR3 protein: ASSPKTGTGELF
J gene: TRBJ2-3; V gene: TRBV4-3; CDR3 length: 16; CDR3 protein: ASSPRLDSGRSTDTQY
J gene: TRBJ2-3; V gene: TRBV11-2; CDR3 length: 15; CDR3 protein: ASSLAGGQRFTDTQY
J gene: TRBJ2-3; V gene: TRBV11-2; CDR3 length: 13; CDR3 protein: ASSSRAKHTDTQY
J gene: TRBJ2-1; V gene: TRBV20-1; CDR3 length: 11; CDR3 protein: SASPGGGHEQF
J gene: TRBJ1-1; V gene: TRBV7-9; CDR3 length: 12; CDR3 protein: ASSSQGAYTEAF
J gene: TRBJ2-5; V gene: TRBV7-3; CDR3 length: 12; CDR3 protein: ASSYGGRKETQY
J gene: TRBJ2-7; V gene: TRBV20-1; CDR3 length: 11; CDR3 protein: RERSDTDYEQY
J gene: TRBJ1-1; V gene: TRBV5-1; CDR3 length: 12; CDR3 protein: ASSPTLGATEAF
J gene: TRBJ1-1; V gene: TRBV21-1; CDR3 length: 12; CDR3 protein: ASSPPSGNTEAF
J gene: TRBJ2-5; V gene: TRBV12-3/TRBV12-4; CDR3 length: 14; CDR3 protein: ASSGGTGGALETQY
J gene: TRBJ1-1; V gene: TRBV9; CDR3 length: 12; CDR3 protein: ASSRIYSGTEAF
J gene: TRBJ1-2; V gene: TRBV4-3; CDR3 length: 11; CDR3 protein: ASSQDATYGYT
J gene: TRBJ1-2; V gene: TRBV7-2; CDR3 length: 14; CDR3 protein: ASSFAYGRGGYGYT
J gene: TRBJ1-2; V gene: TRBV4-1; CDR3 length: 11; CDR3 protein: ASSPPVVGGYT
J gene: TRBJ1-6; V gene: TRBV6-5; CDR3 length: 12; CDR3 protein: ASSSLEYNSPLH
J gene: TRBJ2-7; V gene: TRBV5-1; CDR3 length: 12; CDR3 protein: ASSFSTGNYEQY
J gene: TRBJ2-7; V gene: TRBV5-1; CDR3 length: 14; CDR3 protein: ASSFYNRDGPYEQY
J gene: TRBJ1-6; V gene: TRBV2; CDR3 length: 12; CDR3 protein: ASSITGGDSPLH
J gene: TRBJ2-5; V gene: TRBV5-1; CDR3 length: 14; CDR3 protein: ASSLAARGSRETQY
J gene: TRBJ2-5; V gene: TRBV6-6; CDR3 length: 13; CDR3 protein: ASSPTVPPRETQY
J gene: TRBJ2-2; V gene: TRBV20-1; CDR3 length: 12; CDR3 protein: SARGSEESGELF
J gene: TRBJ2-1; V gene: TRBV15; CDR3 length: 15; CDR3 protein: ATSGGLAGRSNSEQF
J gene: TRBJ2-5; V gene: TRBV9; CDR3 length: 13; CDR3 protein: ASSVVGQGRETQY